This passage covers 15 T cell receptor beta chains from one sample sequenced in a study of CD8 T cells in Susac syndrome. It was with random hexamers that roughly 0.45 to 1 ug RNA was reverse transcribed. Each CDR3 protein gets one entry after TCRdb re-called the immunoSEQ multiplex PCR reads with MiXCR. The data contain some 400,000 distinct CDR3 sequences, more than 70% of them singletons. Sequenced input: CD8+ T cells from PBMCs. The receptors originated from a human donor with multiple sclerosis.

The CDR3 nucleotides read TGTGCCAGCGGCCGGGAGTACCAGCCCCAGCATTTT. Translated, it gives CASGREYQPQHF. The genes are TRBV7-2 and TRBJ1-5, with unresolved D. The CDR3 runs to 12 residues. V dropped 8 bases and J dropped 7 bases, with 12 bases sitting between them. The germline CDR1 and CDR2 sequences are SGHTA and FQGNSA.

The chain uses TRBV5-1 and TRBJ2-1, with a tentative D call TRBD1 (5 bases). Trimming stripped 2 bases from V and 10 bases from J, with 13 bases between. The CDR3 is made up of 13 amino acids. From germline, CDR1 is SGHRS and CDR2 YFSETQ. The CDR3 coding sequence is TGCGCCAGCAGCTTTATGGGGCCTAGGGAGCAGTTCTTC. It specifies CASSFMGPREQFF.

The chain joins TRBV12-5 to TRBJ2-1, with TRBD1 matching over 7 bases. CDR1 is LGHNT, CDR2 FRNRAP, per germline. The trim removed 3 bases at V and 2 bases at J, leaving 13 bases unmatched. This CDR3 spans 18 amino acids. CDR3 DNA sequence: TGTGCTAGTGGTTTCGAGGTAGAGGGGGCCCAGACCTACAATGAGCAGTTCTTC. Residues: CASGFEVEGAQTYNEQFF.

The rearrangement links TRBV18 to TRBJ1-2; no firm D call. Trimming cost V 0 bases and J 4 bases, with 15 bases left between them. The germline gives CDR1 KGHSH, CDR2 LQKENI. There are 16 residues in the CDR3. Here the CDR3 reads CASSPPSGISGYGYTF. As DNA, the CDR3 is TGTGCCAGCTCACCACCTTCGGGTATTAGTGGCTATGGCTACACCTTC.

This clonotype was seen more than once but under ten times. This chain links TRBV3-1 with TRBJ1-1; perhaps TRBD1 as D (5 bases). This CDR3 comprises 13 residues. From germline, CDR1 is LGHDT and CDR2 YNNKEL (reference sequence). With 1 base removed from V and 7 bases from J, the gap between germline ends came to 10 bases. The CDR3 DNA follows: TGTGCCAGCAGCCAAGGTACAGGCAGTGAAGCTTTCTTT. This codes for CASSQGTGSEAFF.

This clonotype was seen just once. The V gene is TRBV29-1, the J gene TRBJ1-5, with 9 nucleotides matching TRBD1. The CDR3 totals 13 residues. The germline CDR1 and CDR2 sequences are SQVTM and ANQGSEA. The ends lost 7 bases at V and 6 bases at J; junction bases unmatched: 7. The CDR3 bases are TGCAGCGGCACAGGGGGCGCAGGTCAGCCCCAGCATTTT. Amino acid sequence: CSGTGGAGQPQHF. Together with reference TRBV29-1 and TRBJ1-5, the CDR3 gives the full variable domain: SAVISQKPSRDICQRGTSLTIQCQVDSQVTMMFWYRQQPGQSLTLIATANQGSEATYESGFVIDKFPISRPNLTFSTLTVSNMSPEDSSIYLCSGTGGAGQPQHFGDGTRLSIL.

The chain combines TRBV11-1 with TRBJ2-7, with unresolved D. CDR3 length: 14 residues. CDR1 is SGHAT and CDR2 is FQDESV in the germline V gene (reference sequence). Trimming removed 4 bases from V and 0 bases from J, with 10 bases in between. CDR3 nucleotides: TGTGCCAGCAGCTACACCAGACCCTCCTACGAGCAGTACTTC. Its protein is CASSYTRPSYEQYF.

V gene TRBV29-1 combines with J gene TRBJ2-4, with D possibly being TRBD2 (6 bases). V was trimmed by 5 bases and J by 11 bases, leaving 28 bases between them. Germline values: CDR1 SQVTM, CDR2 ANQGSEA. The CDR3 contains 16 residues. CDR3: CSVLSGSSVPIQLQYF. The CDR3 nucleotides are TGCAGCGTTCTGTCGGGGTCTAGCGTACCGATCCAGCTTCAGTACTTC. Based on the CDR3 plus reference TRBV29-1 and TRBJ2-4, the full variable domain is SAVISQKPSRDICQRGTSLTIQCQVDSQVTMMFWYRQQPGQSLTLIATANQGSEATYESGFVIDKFPISRPNLTFSTLTVSNMSPEDSSIYLCSVLSGSSVPIQLQYFGAGTRLSVL.

Here the CDR3 reads CASSTWTGTDTQYF. The CDR3 DNA follows: TGCGCCAGCAGCACCTGGACAGGCACAGATACGCAGTATTTT. This chain links TRBV4-1 with TRBJ2-3, with a weak D call TRBD1 (6 bases). V shed 5 bases and J shed 1 base, with 10 bases lying between them. The V gene's germline CDR1 is MGHRA and CDR2 YSYEKL. This CDR3 contains 14 residues.

This chain joins TRBV7-8 and TRBJ2-4; 8 nucleotides match TRBD2. The CDR3 has 14 amino acids. Per germline, CDR1 SGHVS and CDR2 FQNEAQ. The junction had 8 bases not matched to a gene; V was cut back by 4 bases and J by 9 bases. CDR3 nucleotide sequence: TGTGCCAGCAGCTCCCTCGCGGGGGGAGTCATTCAGTACTTC. This codes for CASSSLAGGVIQYF.

This clonotype was recorded once. This chain uses TRBV30 with TRBJ2-7, with TRBD1 as a possible D gene (5 bases). Per the germline V gene, CDR1 is GTSNPN and CDR2 is SVGIG (reference sequence). The CDR3 length is 13 residues. With 0 bases removed from V and 2 bases from J, the gap between germline ends came to 8 bases. CDR3 nucleotides: TGTGCCTGGAGTGTAGACAGCGCCTACGAGCAGTACTTC. Its translation is CAWSVDSAYEQYF.

The chain uses TRBV9 and TRBJ2-3; 9 nucleotides match TRBD2. Germline V lookup: CDR1 SGDLS, CDR2 YYNGEE. V trimming: 4 bases; J trimming: 7 bases; junction bases outside the gene matches: 16. The CDR3 sequence is 17 residues long. CDR3 nucleotide sequence: TGTGCCAGCAGCCCAAGAGGCCTAGCGGGATTCATCAATACGCAGTATTTT. Protein product: CASSPRGLAGFINTQYF.

This chain connects TRBV5-1 to TRBJ1-1, with 7 bases lining up with TRBD1. J gave up 0 bases and V 0 bases, and 2 bases lay outside the gene matches. Germline V gene sequence: CDR1 SGHRS, CDR2 YFSETQ. The CDR3 runs to 15 residues. CDR3 nucleotides: TGCGCCAGCAGCTTGGAGGGACAGATGAACACTGAAGCTTTCTTT. Translating it yields CASSLEGQMNTEAFF.

The chain is built from TRBV28 and TRBJ1-1; maybe TRBD1 (5 bases). Germline V gene data show CDR1 as MDHEN and CDR2 as SYDVKM. The V end lost 4 bases, the J end lost 5 bases, and 11 bases lay between the germline ends. The CDR3 is made up of 13 amino acids. Here the CDR3 reads CASSSLDTTEAFF. The CDR3 nucleotides read TGTGCCAGCAGTTCTTTGGACACAACTGAAGCTTTCTTT.

The chain joins TRBV12-3 or TRBV12-4 to TRBJ2-1; D is tentatively TRBD1 or TRBD2 (5 bases each). The CDR3 runs to 12 residues. Trimming removed 6 bases at V and 9 bases at J, with 12 bases between. The CDR3 DNA reads TGTGCCAGCAGGGGGCCCCGGGGTGAGCAGTTCTTC. Amino acid sequence: CASRGPRGEQFF.